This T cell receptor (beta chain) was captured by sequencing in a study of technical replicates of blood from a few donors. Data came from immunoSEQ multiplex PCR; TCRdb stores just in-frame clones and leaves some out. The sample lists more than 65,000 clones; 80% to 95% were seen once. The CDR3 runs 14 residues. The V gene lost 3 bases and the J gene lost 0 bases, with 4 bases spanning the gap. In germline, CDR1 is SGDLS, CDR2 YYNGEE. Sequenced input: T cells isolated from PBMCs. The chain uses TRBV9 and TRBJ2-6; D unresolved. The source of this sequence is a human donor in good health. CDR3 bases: TGTGCCAGCAGCGCACACTCTGGGGCCAACGTCCTGACTTTC. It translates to CASSAHSGANVLTF.